Presented here are 13 T cell receptor beta chains from one specimen sequenced in a study of T cells in Graves' hyperthyroidism and ophthalmopathy. Amplification of TCR beta CDR3 regions used RNA as the template. The TCR CDR3 was amplified in a first-round RT-PCR using the HTBI primer set. TCRdb reanalysed the multiplex PCR reads using MiXCR and keeps one entry per CDR3 protein. The sample has around 300,000 distinct CDR3 sequences; 13% are singletons. Material for sequencing was blood. These receptors all stem from a young woman with Graves' hyperthyroidism that later progressed to Graves' ophthalmopathy.

This clonotype was counted ten times or more. V usage is TRBV20-1 and J usage is TRBJ2-1; 9 bases map to TRBD2. The CDR3 totals 15 residues. Germline-derived CDR1 and CDR2 are DFQATT and SNEGSKA (reference sequence). J lost 2 bases, V lost 3 bases, and 5 bases had no gene match. The CDR3: CSARIAGEAYNEQFF. The CDR3 nucleotides read TGCAGTGCTAGGATAGCGGGGGAAGCCTACAATGAGCAGTTCTTC.

In its sample, this clonotype was seen many times. J is TRBJ1-1 and V is TRBV9; TRBD1 might be the D (5 bases). The CDR3 runs to 13 residues. V gave up 4 bases and J gave up 0 bases, with 7 bases separating them. The germline CDR1 and CDR2 sequences are SGDLS and YYNGEE. CDR3 protein: CASSRQMNTEAFF. The CDR3 DNA follows: TGTGCCAGCAGCCGACAGATGAACACTGAAGCTTTCTTT.

This clonotype appeared many times. The rearrangement joins TRBV5-5 to TRBJ1-1; D unclear. V lost 4 bases to trimming and J lost 1 base, with 14 bases between them. The germline CDR1 and CDR2 sequences are SGHKS and YYEKEE (reference sequence). The CDR3 length is 15 residues. The CDR3 bases are TGTGCCAGCAGCATCGGACGGAGCCCGAACACTGAAGCTTTCTTT. This sequence encodes CASSIGRSPNTEAFF.

This clonotype was detected a few times. This chain joins TRBV6-4 and TRBJ2-1, with D perhaps given as TRBD1 or TRBD2 (5 bases each). There are 15 residues in the CDR3. Germline CDR1 and CDR2: MRHNA and SNTAGT. V gave up 0 bases and J gave up 4 bases, with 10 bases separating them. In nucleotides, the CDR3 is TGTGCCAGCAGTGACTCGGGGGAGACATACAATGAGCAGTTCTTC. It encodes CASSDSGETYNEQFF.

The chain couples TRBV7-9 to TRBJ2-7; a possible D gene is TRBD1 (6 bases). This CDR3 contains 16 residues. Deletions cut 2 bases from V and 1 base from J, with 15 bases between. Germline CDR1 and CDR2: SEHNR and FQNEAQ (reference sequence). In DNA, the CDR3 is TGTGCCAGCAGCTTACGACAGGTTGGGCGATCCTACGAGCAGTACTTC. Translation gives CASSLRQVGRSYEQYF.

This clonotype was seen a few times. The chain uses TRBV6-1 and TRBJ2-7, with TRBD2 identical over 12 bases. The CDR3 loop spans 15 amino acids. Germline lookup yields CDR1 MNHNS and CDR2 SASEGT. V lost 4 bases to trimming and J lost 4 bases; unmatched junction nucleotides: 5. The CDR3 sequence: CASSGTSGMKYEQYF. CDR3 nucleotides: TGTGCCAGCAGTGGGACTAGCGGGATGAAATACGAGCAGTACTTC.

The chain couples TRBV19 to TRBJ2-7, with a possible D match to TRBD2 (5 bases). V was cut by 5 bases and J by 4 bases, with 15 bases left in between. Germline CDR1 is LNHDA and CDR2 is SQIVND (reference sequence). This CDR3 has 14 residues. The CDR3 nucleotides read TGTGCCAGTAGTCCACTTTACGGGATGTACGAGCAGTACTTC. It specifies CASSPLYGMYEQYF.

Many counts were recorded for this clonotype. The chain carries TRBV28 and TRBJ1-6; D is unclear. V lost 4 bases, J lost 8 bases, and 3 bases lay in between. The CDR3 has 11 residues. Germline CDR1 and CDR2: MDHEN and SYDVKM. The CDR3 DNA reads TGTGCCAGCAGTTCCTATTCACCCCTCCACTTT. Its translation is CASSSYSPLHF. The whole variable domain, filled in from reference TRBV28 and TRBJ1-6, reads DVKVTQSSRYLVKRTGEKVFLECVQDMDHENMFWYRQDPGLGLRLIYFSYDVKMKEKGDIPEGYSVSREKKERFSLILESASTNQTSMYLCASSSYSPLHFGNGTRLTVT.

This clonotype was recorded at least ten times. CDR3 in DNA: TGCGCCAGCAGCTTGGCCGACAGTGGAGACGAGCAGTACTTC. Residues: CASSLADSGDEQYF. This rearrangement joins TRBV5-1 to TRBJ2-7; perhaps TRBD1 as D (5 bases). Trimming removed 0 bases at V and 5 bases at J, with 12 bases between. There are 14 residues in the CDR3. The germline V gene encodes CDR1 SGHRS and CDR2 YFSETQ.

This clonotype was recorded at least ten times. The chain joins TRBV12-3 or TRBV12-4 to TRBJ1-1; D is unclear. Trimming cost V 8 bases and J 0 bases, with 4 bases left between them. The CDR3 loop spans 11 amino acids. CDR3 sequence: CASGLNTEAFF. CDR3 nucleotides: TGTGCCAGCGGCTTGAACACTGAAGCTTTCTTT.

The chain couples TRBV25-1 to TRBJ2-1, with TRBD2 matching 13 bases. This CDR3 comprises 16 residues. V was clipped by 8 bases and J by 4 bases; unmatched bases: 8. Germline V gives CDR1 MGHDK, CDR2 SYGVNS. This CDR3 reads CASQSWTSGGYNEQFF. In nucleotides, the CDR3 is TGTGCCAGCCAATCCTGGACTAGCGGGGGTTACAATGAGCAGTTCTTC.

This clonotype showed up just once. The CDR3 DNA reads as TGCAGTGCTAGTAGTGCCAGCGGGACAAACACCGGGGAGCTGTTTTTT. Protein product: CSASSASGTNTGELFF. The chain joins TRBV20-1 to TRBJ2-2; possible D gene TRBD2, 7 bases. Between the trimmed V and J ends, which lost 3 bases and 2 bases, there was a span of 16 bases. This CDR3 spans 16 amino acids. Germline loops: CDR1 DFQATT, CDR2 SNEGSKA (reference sequence).

In this sample, this clonotype turned up once. The chain joins TRBV6-2 or TRBV6-3 to TRBJ1-1; D is ambiguous. This CDR3 is 15 amino acids long. Germline V lookup: CDR1 MNHEY, CDR2 SVGEGT. Trimming pared 0 bases from V and 0 bases from J, leaving 8 bases between. CDR3 DNA sequence: TGTGCCAGCAGTTACTCGAATACGGTGAACACTGAAGCTTTCTTT. It is translated as CASSYSNTVNTEAFF.